This TCR beta chain is from a study of cytotoxic CD8 clonotypes in ibrutinib-treated CLL. Germline CDR1 reads SGHRS; CDR2 reads YFSETQ. The CDR3 totals 17 residues. V lost 0 bases, J lost 7 bases, and 19 bases lay in between. Clones were read by immunoSEQ multiplex PCR, and TCRdb kept only the in-frame ones, dropping some. This table has about 140,000 clones, over 75% appearing once. Sequences were derived from PBMCs, sampled after 36 months of ibrutinib treatment. The J gene is TRBJ2-2, the V gene TRBV5-1, with TRBD1 as a possible D gene (6 bases). This sequence originates from a human donor with chronic lymphocytic leukemia. The CDR3 nucleotides are TGCGCCAGCAGCTTGGATGGAGGCGGGTGGGACATCGGGGAGCTGTTTTTT. The encoded protein is CASSLDGGGWDIGELFF.